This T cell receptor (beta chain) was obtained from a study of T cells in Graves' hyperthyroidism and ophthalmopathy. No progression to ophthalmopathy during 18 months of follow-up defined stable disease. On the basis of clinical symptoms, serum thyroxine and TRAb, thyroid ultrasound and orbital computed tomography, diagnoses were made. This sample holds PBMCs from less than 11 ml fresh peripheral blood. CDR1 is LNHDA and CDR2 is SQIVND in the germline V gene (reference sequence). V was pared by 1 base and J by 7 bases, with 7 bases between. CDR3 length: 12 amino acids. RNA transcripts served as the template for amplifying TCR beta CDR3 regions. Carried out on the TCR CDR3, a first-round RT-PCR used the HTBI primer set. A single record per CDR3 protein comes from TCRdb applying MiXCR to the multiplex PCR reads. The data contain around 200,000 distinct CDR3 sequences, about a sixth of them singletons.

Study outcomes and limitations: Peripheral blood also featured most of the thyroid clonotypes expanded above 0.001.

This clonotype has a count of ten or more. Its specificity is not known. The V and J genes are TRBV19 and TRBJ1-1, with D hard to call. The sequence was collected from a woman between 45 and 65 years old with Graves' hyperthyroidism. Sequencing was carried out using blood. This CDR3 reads CASSIGTDEAFF. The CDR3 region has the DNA TGTGCCAGTAGTATAGGAACCGATGAAGCTTTCTTT.